The sequence of this T cell receptor beta chain was determined in a study of beta chain features in type 1 diabetes. About the research overall: Cell yields, gender and age were comparable in patients and healthy donors. General study points: When Type 1 diabetes patients were examined, their TCRB CDR3s proved moderately but significantly shorter in all four CD4+ subsets. Type 1 diabetes patients had VDJ junctions that carried fewer insertions and more deletions.

Blood was drawn once from each donor into heparinised tubes. The draws averaged around 110 mL. Populations isolated by sorting all had purity greater than 98%. The whole isolated RNA underwent reverse transcription, so sequencing captured expressed TCRB transcripts. The assay was immunoSEQ multiplex PCR, and TCRdb's table has in-frame clones only and misses some. Of around 150,000 clones in the sample, around 8% were seen once. As to this clone: Its antigen remains unknown. At one end, the junction sequence differs from germline, possibly due to a read error.

The receptor comes from a woman aged 18-29 years with type 1 diabetes. The specimen was central memory CD4+ T cells from blood.

Written as DNA, the CDR3 is TGTGCCAGCAGTTACCGGGACAGGGGGTTCTACGAGCAGTACTTC. It specifies CASSYRDRGFYEQYF. The V and J genes are TRBV10-3 and TRBJ2-7; the match to TRBD1 covers 11 bases. This CDR3 is 15 amino acids long. Germline CDR1 ENHRY, CDR2 SYGVKD.